Below are 10 T cell receptor beta chains sequenced from a single sample in a study of blood T cell repertoires in COVID-19. Only in-frame clones appear in the TCRdb table, and some are missing; sequencing was by immunoSEQ multiplex PCR. The data contain about 81,000 clones, roughly 89% of them seen just once; the ten biggest clones take up roughly 1.2%. Specimen: PBMCs or T cells enriched from blood (not recorded which). These TCRs come from a woman between 50 and 59 years old with acute COVID-19.

The chain joins TRBV7-2 to TRBJ2-5; TRBD1 matches at 7 bases. V was pared by 5 bases and J by 2 bases, with 11 bases of the junction left unmatched. This CDR3 has 16 amino acids. CDR1 SGHTA and CDR2 FQGNSA come from the germline V gene. CDR3 residues: CASSQVTGSGQETQYF. The CDR3 DNA follows: TGTGCCAGCAGCCAGGTGACAGGGTCCGGTCAAGAGACCCAGTACTTC.

The chain recombines TRBV5-1 with TRBJ1-1; TRBD1 agrees at 9 bases. The length of the CDR3 is 13 residues. V shed 4 bases, J shed 4 bases, and the junction held 2 bases outside the gene matches. Looked up from germline, CDR1 is SGHRS and CDR2 is YFSETQ. CDR3 DNA sequence: TGCGCCAGCAGCGTGACAGGGGGCACTGAAGCTTTCTTT. Its protein is CASSVTGGTEAFF.

The CDR3 region is CASSKGQARSYGYTF. The CDR3 DNA is TGTGCCAGCAGCAAAGGACAGGCCCGTTCCTATGGCTACACCTTC. This chain uses TRBV3-1 (or the pseudogene TRBV3-2) with TRBJ1-2; 7 bases match TRBD1. Germline trimming cut 5 bases from V and 4 bases from J; bases unmatched to any gene: 10. Germline assignment: CDR1 LGHDT and CDR2 YNNKEL (reference sequence). This CDR3 is 15 amino acids long.

About this clone: One junction end disagrees with the germline gene, perhaps due to a read error. The chain has TRBV6-5 and TRBJ2-7; no definite D call. Germline loops: CDR1 MNHEY, CDR2 SVGAGI. The CDR3 spans 13 residues. CDR3 in amino acids: CATSPPGSGEQYF. CDR3 bases: TGTGCCACCAGTCCCCCCGGGTCTGGCGAGCAGTACTTC.

The rearrangement uses TRBV6-1 and TRBJ1-3, with D perhaps matching TRBD1 (5 bases). This CDR3 has 14 residues. Germline V gene lookup returns CDR1 MNHNS and CDR2 SASEGT. Trimming pared 2 bases from V and 0 bases from J, leaving 5 bases between. CDR3 protein: CASSEQGSGNTIYF. CDR3 nucleotides: TGTGCCAGCAGTGAACAGGGCTCTGGAAACACCATATATTTT.

The V gene is TRBV5-1, the J gene TRBJ1-1; D possibly corresponds to TRBD1 (6 bases). The V gene's germline CDR1 is SGHRS and CDR2 YFSETQ. V lost 2 bases and J 6 bases, leaving 11 bases between the germline ends. The CDR3 is made up of 13 amino acids. This chain's CDR3 is CASSLIRGAEAFF. For the CDR3, the DNA is TGCGCCAGCAGCTTAATCAGGGGTGCTGAAGCTTTCTTT.

The chain carries TRBV11-2 and TRBJ2-7, with TRBD2 matching 11 bases. V shed 5 bases and J 3 bases; nucleotides not matched to a gene: 6. Per the germline V gene, CDR1 is SGHAT and CDR2 is FQNNGV. CDR3 length: 15 amino acids. CDR3 amino acids: CASSRLAGWGYEQYF. DNA of the CDR3: TGTGCCAGCAGCCGACTAGCGGGATGGGGCTACGAGCAGTACTTC.

The chain combines TRBV5-1 with TRBJ2-1; 10 bases are a match to TRBD2. Germline lookup yields CDR1 SGHRS and CDR2 YFSETQ. This CDR3 region has 15 residues. Germline trimming cut 4 bases from V and 5 bases from J; bases unmatched to any gene: 6. CDR3 loop: CASSVGLARDNEQFF. The CDR3 region has the DNA TGCGCCAGCAGCGTGGGACTAGCGAGAGACAATGAGCAGTTCTTC.

This chain uses TRBV30 with TRBJ2-1; the D gene is possibly TRBD2 (6 bases). Per the germline V gene, CDR1 is GTSNPN and CDR2 is SVGIG (reference sequence). V lost 2 bases and J lost 12, with 17 bases in between. This CDR3 comprises 13 residues. CDR3 nucleotide sequence: TGTGCCTGGAGTAACCAGGTAGCGGTATGGCAGTTCTTC. This translates into CAWSNQVAVWQFF.

The chain recombines TRBV9 with TRBJ2-5, with D tentatively TRBD1 (7 bases). V shed 1 base and J shed 5 bases, with 12 bases lying between them. The CDR3 sequence is 14 residues long. Germline V gene sequence: CDR1 SGDLS, CDR2 YYNGEE. As DNA, the CDR3 is TGTGCCAGCAGCGTACAGGGGGGAGGTGAGACCCAGTACTTC. It is translated as CASSVQGGGETQYF.